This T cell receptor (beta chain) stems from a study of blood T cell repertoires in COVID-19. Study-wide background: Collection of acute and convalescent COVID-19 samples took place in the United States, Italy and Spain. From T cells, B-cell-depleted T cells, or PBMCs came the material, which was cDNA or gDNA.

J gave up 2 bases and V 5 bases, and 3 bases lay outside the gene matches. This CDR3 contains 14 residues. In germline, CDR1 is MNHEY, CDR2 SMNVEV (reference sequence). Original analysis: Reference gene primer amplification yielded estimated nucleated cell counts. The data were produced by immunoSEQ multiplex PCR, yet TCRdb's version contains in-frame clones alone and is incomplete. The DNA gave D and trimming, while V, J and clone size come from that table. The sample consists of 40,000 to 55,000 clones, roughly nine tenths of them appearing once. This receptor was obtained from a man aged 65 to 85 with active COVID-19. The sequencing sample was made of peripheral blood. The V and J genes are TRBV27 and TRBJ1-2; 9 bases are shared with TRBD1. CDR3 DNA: TGTGCCAGCAGTGGACAGGGGTTAAACTATGGCTACACCTTC. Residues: CASSGQGLNYGYTF.